Below, one T cell receptor beta chain is given with its context. This CDR3 spans 15 amino acids. Germline V gene data show CDR1 as SNHLY and CDR2 as FYNNEI. V gave up 5 bases and J gave up 2 bases; unmatched junction bases: 5. This sample was included in a study of identical twins. MiXCR was run by TCRdb on the 5' RACE reads, yielding one entry per CDR3 protein. The data contain about 920,000 distinct CDR3 sequences, 10% to 15% of them singletons. This same sample was also taken into another study, of yellow fever vaccine responses in identical twins.

The sequence was obtained from a woman between 18 and 29 years old in good health. This sequence joins TRBV2 and TRBJ2-1, with 8 bases fitting TRBD2. Source material: PBMCs. For the CDR3, the DNA is TGTGCCAGCAGTAAACGGGGGGGGACCTACAATGAGCAGTTCTTC. The encoded protein is CASSKRGGTYNEQFF.